One sample yielded the 21 T cell receptor beta chains listed below, sequenced in a study of blood T cell repertoires in COVID-19. The method was immunoSEQ multiplex PCR; TCRdb's version includes in-frame clones alone and lacks a portion of them. The table records around 300,000 clones, approximately 87% of them present only once. The sample was PBMCs or T cells enriched from blood (not recorded which). These receptors all come from a woman aged 25-40 years who had recovered from COVID-19.

This chain's CDR3 is CASSLAPSPYNEQFF. The CDR3 nucleotides are TGTGCCAGCAGCTTGGCACCTAGCCCCTACAATGAGCAGTTCTTC. V and J are TRBV5-6 and TRBJ2-1; D might be TRBD2 (5 bases). The germline CDR1 and CDR2 sequences are SGHDT and YYEEEE. V lost 0 bases and J 2 bases, leaving 9 bases between the germline ends. The CDR3 contains 15 residues.

CDR3 nucleotide sequence: TGTGCCAGCAGCCGGGCAGGGACCTACAATGAGCAGTTCTTC. This sequence encodes CASSRAGTYNEQFF. V usage is TRBV7-3 and J usage is TRBJ2-1, with D perhaps TRBD1 (5 bases). V lost 5 bases, J lost 2 bases, and 10 bases lay in between. CDR3 length: 14 amino acids. Germline loops: CDR1 SGHTA, CDR2 FQGTGA.

The V and J genes are TRBV7-2 and TRBJ1-2, with TRBD1 matching over 7 bases. V dropped 1 base and J dropped 7; count of bases not matched to a gene: 6. CDR3 size: 14 residues. Germline CDR1 reads SGHTA; CDR2 reads FQGNSA. This CDR3 reads CASSLEGTVRGYTF. In nucleotides, the CDR3 is TGTGCCAGCAGCTTAGAGGGGACAGTCCGTGGCTACACCTTC.

V usage is TRBV7-8 and J usage is TRBJ1-1; the D gene is possibly TRBD1 (6 bases). In germline, CDR1 is SGHVS, CDR2 FQNEAQ. V shed 2 bases and J shed 1 base, with 14 bases lying between them. This CDR3 region has 16 residues. Here the CDR3 DNA reads TGTGCCAGCAGCTTATATGTTTCGGACAGGAACACTGAAGCTTTCTTT. This sequence encodes CASSLYVSDRNTEAFF.

In nucleotides, the CDR3 is TGTGCCAGCAGCGTCGACAGGGGAGGGCATGAAAAACTGTTTTTT. It translates to CASSVDRGGHEKLFF. The rearrangement joins TRBV9 to TRBJ1-4; TRBD1 matches at 8 bases. The CDR3 is made up of 15 amino acids. The ends lost 2 bases at V and 6 bases at J; junction bases unmatched: 6. CDR1 is SGDLS, CDR2 YYNGEE, per germline. Complete variable domain (other parts from reference TRBV9 and TRBJ1-4): DSGVTQTPKHLITATGQRVTLRCSPRSGDLSVYWYQQSLDQGLQFLIQYYNGEERAKGNILERFSAQQFPDLHSELNLSSLELGDSALYFCASSVDRGGHEKLFFGSGTQLSVL.

The chain uses TRBV9 and TRBJ2-5; the D gene is possibly TRBD2 (5 bases). This CDR3 has 14 residues. Per the germline V gene, CDR1 is SGDLS and CDR2 is YYNGEE. The V end lost 4 bases, the J end lost 1 base, and 11 bases lay between the germline ends. The DNA of the CDR3 is TGTGCCAGCAGCCGGAATGCGGGCCAAGAGACCCAGTACTTC. Protein product: CASSRNAGQETQYF.

This chain joins TRBV5-4 and TRBJ2-2, with 8 nucleotides matching TRBD2. CDR3 size: 16 residues. V lost 0 bases and J lost 5; bases outside the gene matches: 6. Per germline, CDR1 SGHNT and CDR2 YYREEE (reference sequence). The CDR3 DNA is TGTGCCAGCAGCTTGGCCCAAGCGGGGGTGACCGGGGAGCTGTTTTTT. It yields the protein CASSLAQAGVTGELFF. Full variable domain (outside the CDR3, taken from reference TRBV5-4 and TRBJ2-2): ETGVTQSPTHLIKTRGQQVTLRCSSQSGHNTVSWYQQALGQGPQFIFQYYREEENGRGNFPPRFSGLQFPNYSSELNVNALELDDSALYLCASSLAQAGVTGELFFGEGSRLTVL.

The chain couples TRBV5-6 to TRBJ1-1; D is perhaps TRBD1 (5 bases). The germline V gene has CDR1 SGHDT and CDR2 YYEEEE. V was pared by 4 bases and J by 3 bases, with 13 bases between. The CDR3 runs 14 residues. The CDR3 DNA sequence: TGTGCCAGCAGCGTTTGGCAGGGCCACACTGAAGCTTTCTTT. It is translated as CASSVWQGHTEAFF.

The chain recombines TRBV5-4 with TRBJ2-7; TRBD2 matches at 13 bases. V lost 3 bases and J lost 5; bases outside the gene matches: 8. Germline V CDR1 and CDR2: SGHNT, YYREEE (reference sequence). This CDR3 has 16 amino acids. The DNA for the CDR3 is TGTGCCAGCAGCTGGGGACTAGCGGGGACCTACAACGAGCAGTACTTC. Amino acid sequence: CASSWGLAGTYNEQYF.

The rearrangement uses TRBV19 and TRBJ1-2; D possibly corresponds to TRBD1 (5 bases). CDR3 length equals 16 residues. Trimming stripped 5 bases from V and 2 bases from J, with 18 bases between. The germline V gene encodes CDR1 LNHDA and CDR2 SQIVND (reference sequence). CDR3 nucleotide sequence: TGTGCCAGTAGTCCCCACCGGGGGGGGGTGAACTATGGCTACACCTTC. Its translation is CASSPHRGGVNYGYTF.

This clone was observed a few times. The V call is TRBV27, the J call TRBJ1-4; 9 bases fit TRBD1. The CDR3 loop spans 17 amino acids. The V gene end was trimmed by 5 bases and the J gene end by 7 bases; junction bases not matched to a gene: 14. Germline values: CDR1 MNHEY, CDR2 SMNVEV (reference sequence). The CDR3 protein is CASSLRRLQGAGEKLFF. For the CDR3, the DNA is TGTGCCAGCAGTCTTAGGCGATTACAGGGGGCGGGTGAAAAACTGTTTTTT.

The gene calls are TRBV4-3 and TRBJ1-3, with D possibly matching TRBD1 (5 bases). V was trimmed by 4 bases and J by 9 bases, leaving 16 bases between them. The germline V gene encodes CDR1 LGHNA and CDR2 YSLEER. The CDR3 extends over 14 amino acids. The CDR3, as DNA: TGCGCCAGCAGCCTCCTCGGGGGTAGCGGCACCATATATTTT. Its translation is CASSLLGGSGTIYF.

The chain joins TRBV29-1 to TRBJ2-4; possibly TRBD1 for D (5 bases). Trimming shortened V by 7 bases and J by 0 bases, and 25 bases separated the two germline ends. Germline lookup yields CDR1 SQVTM and CDR2 ANQGSEA. This CDR3 contains 18 residues. For the CDR3, the DNA is TGCAGCGAGGACACCCAAGGATATCCGGAGCTAGCCAAAAACATTCAGTACTTC. It codes for CSEDTQGYPELAKNIQYF.

The chain couples TRBV5-4 to TRBJ2-7; the D gene is possibly TRBD2 (6 bases). Germline lookup yields CDR1 SGHNT and CDR2 YYREEE (reference sequence). The CDR3 is made up of 13 amino acids. V was cut by 4 bases and J by 5 bases, with 13 bases left in between. In DNA form, the CDR3 reads TGTGCCAGCAGCGCGGTGGGGGGAGACGAGCAGTACTTC. Translating gives CASSAVGGDEQYF.

In this sample, this clone turned up once. This chain links TRBV6-4 with TRBJ2-7; the match to TRBD1 covers 7 bases. The J segment lost 6 bases and the V segment lost 4 bases, leaving 9 bases of the junction unmatched. The CDR3 totals 14 residues. From germline, CDR1 is MRHNA and CDR2 SNTAGT. CDR3 DNA: TGTGCCAGCAGTGTTGAGACAGGGTCCCCCGAGCAGTACTTC. As protein: CASSVETGSPEQYF.

CDR3 sequence: CASSLTSDHEQYF. CDR3 nucleotides: TGTGCCAGCAGTTTGACTAGCGACCACGAGCAGTACTTC. The chain recombines TRBV6-5 with TRBJ2-7; 8 bases match TRBD2. Per germline, CDR1 MNHEY and CDR2 SVGAGI. CDR3 length equals 13 residues. Trimming took 4 bases from V and 5 from J; bases not matched to a gene: 4.

The CDR3 loop reads CASSLGGGGASYEQYF. The CDR3 DNA reads as TGCGCCAGCAGCTTGGGCGGCGGGGGGGCCTCCTACGAGCAGTACTTC. J is TRBJ2-7 and V is TRBV5-1; 9 positions agree with TRBD2. There are 16 residues in the CDR3. Germline trimming cut 0 bases from V and 0 bases from J; bases unmatched to any gene: 4. Germline V gene data show CDR1 as SGHRS and CDR2 as YFSETQ. Complete variable domain (other parts from reference TRBV5-1 and TRBJ2-7): KAGVTQTPRYLIKTRGQQVTLSCSPISGHRSVSWYQQTPGQGLQFLFEYFSETQRNKGNFPGRFSGRQFSNSRSEMNVSTLELGDSALYLCASSLGGGGASYEQYFGPGTRLTVT.

V gene TRBV24-1 combines with J gene TRBJ2-3; no definite D call. Looked up from germline, CDR1 is KGHDR and CDR2 is SFDVKD. Trimming left V 4 bases short and J 5 bases short, with 12 bases between. The CDR3 sequence is 14 residues long. The CDR3 DNA reads as TGTGCCACCAGTGACCCTGCGGCCGGAGATACGCAGTATTTT. It encodes CATSDPAAGDTQYF.

The V and J genes are TRBV5-1 and TRBJ1-6; D may be TRBD1 (6 bases). The CDR3 consists of 14 residues. From germline, CDR1 is SGHRS and CDR2 YFSETQ. The ends were cut back, 4 bases at V and 5 bases at J, with 10 bases in the middle. The CDR3 protein is CASSAWTDNSPLHF. The CDR3 DNA follows: TGCGCCAGCAGCGCCTGGACAGATAATTCACCCCTCCACTTT.

This clone was seen more than once but under ten times. The V call is TRBV5-4, the J call TRBJ1-2; possibly TRBD1 for D (5 bases). In germline, CDR1 is SGHNT, CDR2 YYREEE (reference sequence). Between the trimmed V and J ends, which lost 1 base and 3 bases, there was a span of 13 bases. The CDR3 contains 15 residues. The CDR3 sequence is CASSLRVRGDYGYTF. CDR3 nucleotide sequence: TGTGCCAGCAGCTTGAGGGTCCGGGGGGACTATGGCTACACCTTC.

The chain has TRBV5-1 and TRBJ2-3; 13 nucleotides line up with TRBD2. In germline, CDR1 is SGHRS, CDR2 YFSETQ. This CDR3 spans 16 amino acids. V trimming: 4 bases; J trimming: 5 bases; junction bases outside the gene matches: 7. The CDR3 sequence is CASSPLAGGLGDTQYF. CDR3 nucleotide sequence: TGCGCCAGCAGCCCACTAGCGGGGGGGTTGGGAGATACGCAGTATTTT.